This T cell receptor beta chain came from a study of control samples from healthy donors and cancer patients. V was shortened by 0 bases and J by 2 bases, with 10 bases between the two germline ends. Germline values: CDR1 SGHRS, CDR2 YFSETQ. The CDR3 is made up of 15 amino acids. The table came from immunoSEQ multiplex PCR; TCRdb's copy has only in-frame clones and leaves some out. The table shows some 80,000 clones, with over 85% occurring only once. This receptor was identified in a woman aged 55-69 years with head and neck cancer. The gene calls are TRBV5-1 and TRBJ2-3; maybe TRBD2 (7 bases). Sequenced sample: PBMCs. This chain's CDR3 is CASSLVRGATDTQYF. The CDR3, as DNA: TGCGCCAGCAGCTTGGTTCGGGGGGCCACAGATACGCAGTATTTT.